This TCR beta chain is drawn from a study of T cell changes during pregnancy in multiple sclerosis. There are a few counts of this clone. Germline CDR1 SNHLY, CDR2 FYNNEI. Trimming stripped 2 bases from V and 4 bases from J, with 11 bases between. The CDR3 contains 14 residues. Sequencing used immunoSEQ multiplex PCR; TCRdb keeps in-frame clones, though not all of them. This table holds about 75,000 clones, around 92% found once. Here the sequenced sample was peripheral blood, taken in the first trimester of pregnancy. This TCR was sampled from a female donor in good health, enrolled as a control in a pregnancy study. The V and J genes are TRBV2 and TRBJ1-2, with unresolved D. This chain's CDR3 is CASSEYKNSYGYTF. The CDR3 DNA follows: TGTGCCAGCAGTGAATACAAGAATTCCTATGGCTACACCTTC.